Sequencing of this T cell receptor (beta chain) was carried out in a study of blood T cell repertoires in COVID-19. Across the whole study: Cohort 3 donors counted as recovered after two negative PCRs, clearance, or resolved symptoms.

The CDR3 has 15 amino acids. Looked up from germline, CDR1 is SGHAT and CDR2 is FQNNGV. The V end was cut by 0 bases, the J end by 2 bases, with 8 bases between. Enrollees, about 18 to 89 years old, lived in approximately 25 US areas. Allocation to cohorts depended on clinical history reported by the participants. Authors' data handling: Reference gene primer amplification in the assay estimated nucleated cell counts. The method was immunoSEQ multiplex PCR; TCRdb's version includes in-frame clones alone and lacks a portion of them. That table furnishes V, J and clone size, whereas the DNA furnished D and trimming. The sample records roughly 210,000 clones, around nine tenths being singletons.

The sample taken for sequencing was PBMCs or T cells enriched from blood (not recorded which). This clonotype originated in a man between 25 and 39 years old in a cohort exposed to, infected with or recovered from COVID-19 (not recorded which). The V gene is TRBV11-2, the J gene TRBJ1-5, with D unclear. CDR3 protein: CASSLDRIGNQPQHF. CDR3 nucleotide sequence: TGTGCCAGCAGCTTAGATCGAATAGGCAATCAGCCCCAGCATTTT.